The present T cell receptor (beta chain) was sequenced within a study of vaccination and CD4 T cells after COVID-19 (dated by TCRdb to between 2021 and 2022). General notes on the study: Convalescent patients had a positive SARS-CoV-2 result on nasal swab PCR, and of these patients, several had mild disease and one had severe disease. The convalescent cohort comprised six males and four females, including two Hispanic individuals, seven Caucasians, two Asians and one multiracial person. Participants received two doses of either the Pfizer-BioNTech BNT162b2 vaccine (n=8) or the Moderna mRNA-1273 vaccine (n=2). Post-COVID blood samples were collected from convalescent patients a median of approximately 93 days after diagnosis, with a range of about 30 to 161 days. Post-vaccine blood samples were collected a median of about 66 days after the second vaccine dose, ranging from about 13 to 250 days. Overlapping spike peptide pools from SARS-CoV-2 and from the common cold coronaviruses HCoV-NL63, HCoV-OC43 and HCoV-229E were used as culture stimuli. Control cultures used a CEFX viral epitope pool as positive control, an HIV-1 Nef peptide pool as negative control, or no peptide. In ten to eleven COVID-19 convalescent patients and 4 infection-naive healthy vaccine recipients, the spike-specific CD4+ TCR repertoire before mRNA vaccination was compared with the repertoire after mRNA vaccination.

Concerning this clonotype: Its recognized antigen is unknown. Per-base quality was not reported, and no clone a single base away is much larger than it.

CDR1 and CDR2, per the germline V gene (reference sequence), are LNHNV and YYDKDF. V is cut by 0 bases and J by 6 bases, and the space between the germline ends is 6 bases. The CDR3, from cysteine to phenylalanine, totals 12 residues. The read is trimmed to its CDR3 DNA, 36 bases read in frame from base 1. The treatment or condition label on this specimen signifies: approximately 9-day PBMC culture with coronavirus spike peptide pools or control peptides (ViraFEST assay). To expand antigen-specific T cells with peptide pools and then pick out the expanded clonotypes through TCR sequencing, the study relied on the ViraFEST assay. The convalescent patients' positive SARS-CoV-2 PCR tests were from March to December 2020, which was before the Alpha, Beta and Delta variants emerged in the United States. PBMCs were cultured at approximately 2.1 million per well in IMDM supplemented with approximately 5.4% human AB serum and 9.5 to 10 IU/ml IL-2, with roughly 9.5 ug/ml peptide pools added. Half of the culture medium was replaced with fresh IL-2-containing medium on days 3 and 7. Once the cells had been in culture for about 10 days, the EasySep CD4+ T cell isolation kit was used to isolate CD4+ T cells by negative selection. Ficoll-Paque Plus gradient centrifugation was used to isolate PBMCs from whole blood, and the isolated PBMCs were then either used fresh or cryopreserved at -140C. In general, triplicate wells were set up for every culture condition.

The study at large found these results: Nearly all vaccine-specific clones in convalescent patients (304 of 307) were mono-reactive for SARS-CoV-2 spike rather than cross-reactive with common cold coronaviruses. Relatively few convalescent patients were included in the study, and early timepoints after natural infection were not analyzed. Among convalescent patients, a median about 87% of the SARS-CoV-2-reactive clones seen after vaccination appeared only after vaccination, which suggests priming specific to the vaccine. Although the median number of SARS-CoV-2-reactive clonotypes went up from some 23 after infection to some 37 after vaccination, the increase was not significant.

The protocol used for the library was PCR. TCR sequencing of DNA from cultured CD4+ T cells used the Oncomine TCR Beta short-read assay at the Johns Hopkins FTIC core. The QIAamp micro DNA kit was used to extract genomic DNA from the cultured CD4+ T cells. Oncomine TCR Beta libraries made from cultured CD4+ T cells were pooled using unique dual indexes and sequenced on an Illumina iSeq 100. The paper's data handling went like this. Non-productive sequences were filtered out, and CDR3s that did not start with C, did not end with F or W, or were shorter than 7 amino acids were discarded. Antigen-specific clonotypes were identified with the MANAFEST web application by comparing peptide-stimulated wells with reference and other culture wells. Positive clones required FDR below 0.05, an odds ratio above 5, and productive frequency above 0.1% in at least two of three replicate wells. A clonotype was classed as cross-reactive if the clonotype showed significant expansion both in SARS-CoV-2 spike wells and in at least one common cold coronavirus spike condition. Similarity between CDR3 sequences was evaluated in R version 3.6.1 using Levenshtein distances (stringdist) and unrooted phylogenetic trees (ape). Using fastp at Q25 and MiXCR, TCRdb reprocessed the public reads and kept productive beta chains. Merged by CDR3 protein, the rows form single entries marked with the most common genes and DNA. The V and J calls shown here were made by TCRdb, not taken from the authors' results. Counted in this sample were more than 13,000 distinct CDR3 sequences; 20% to 25% of them appeared once. Together, the top ten hold 15% to 20% of the sample.

This sequence originates from a human donor who had recovered from COVID-19. This material consisted of CD4+ T cells from blood, cultured in vitro, taken after SARS-CoV-2 vaccination. The chain is assembled from TRBV15 and TRBJ2-7, with the D gene not clear enough to name. Here the CDR3 is given as CATSRDHGEQYF. The DNA reads TGTGCCACCAGCAGAGATCATGGCGAGCAGTACTTC. With the rest looked up from the reference TRBV15 and TRBJ2-7 genes rather than sequenced, the full variable domain is DAMVIQNPRYQVTQFGKPVTLSCSQTLNHNVMYWYQQKSSQAPKLLFHYYDKDFNNEADTPDNFQSRRPNTSFCFLDIRSPGLGDTAMYLCATSRDHGEQYFGPGTRLTVT.